This T cell receptor beta chain stems from a study of memory CD4+ T cells and cytomegalovirus serostatus. Study-wide background: Of the healthy Belgian adults, several were CMV seropositive and 20 to 30 seronegative. Study-wide results and limits: Median bootstrapped AUC for CMV status was just over 0.94 originally, about 0.9 US-trained. Suggested: most of the CMV-linked TCR signature lies in CD4+ memory cells.

This clone was recorded only once. The antigen remains undetermined. Profiled with immunoSEQ multiplex PCR; TCRdb holds only in-frame clones, not every one. The table has tens of thousands of clones, 65% to 80% seen once. J lost 0 bases, V lost 6 bases, and 10 bases had no gene match. CDR3 length: 16 residues. CDR1 SGHRS and CDR2 YFSETQ come from the germline V gene. The sort gate was single viable CD3+CD4+CD8-CD45RO+ cells for memory CD4+ T cells. Total CD4+ T cells were enriched by CD4 positive selection. This sequence originates from an adult in good health and CMV-seronegative. The sequencing input was memory CD4+ T cells from blood. V and J are TRBV5-1 and TRBJ2-3; 7 bases fit TRBD1. The CDR3 coding sequence is TGCGCCAGCAACACGGATGAGGGGGCTAGCACAGATACGCAGTATTTT. It codes for CASNTDEGASTDTQYF.